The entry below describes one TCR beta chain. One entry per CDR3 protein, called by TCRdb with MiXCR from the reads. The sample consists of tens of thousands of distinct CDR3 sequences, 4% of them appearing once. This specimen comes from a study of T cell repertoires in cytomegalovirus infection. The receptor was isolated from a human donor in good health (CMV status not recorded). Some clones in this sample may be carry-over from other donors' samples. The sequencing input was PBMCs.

The CDR3 sequence: CASSLSRGADTEAFF. The CDR3, as DNA: TGTGCCAGCAGCTTGAGCAGGGGGGCGGACACTGAAGCTTTCTTT. This sequence joins TRBV7-9 and TRBJ1-1, with 7 positions matching TRBD1. The CDR3 contains 15 residues. CDR1 and CDR2 from the germline V gene are SEHNR and FQNEAQ (reference sequence). Unmatched junction bases numbered 7, after V lost 3 bases and J lost 3 bases.